The 29 T cell receptor beta chains below come from one sample, sequenced in a study of response to subunit inactivated influenza vaccine. TCRdb used MiXCR to reprocess the RT-PCR reads, holding one entry per CDR3 protein. The table shows more than 600,000 distinct CDR3 sequences, with less than 20% occurring only once. The specimen was PBMCs from blood, collected roughly 5 days after vaccination. The receptors here all came from a man between 50 and 59 years old who received an inactivated influenza vaccine.

This clonotype has only a few counts. This chain uses TRBV12-5 with TRBJ2-3; D is unresolved. The CDR3 totals 12 residues. Trimming removed 6 bases from V and 2 bases from J, with 6 bases in between. Germline CDR1 LGHNT, CDR2 FRNRAP. Written as DNA, the CDR3 is TGTGCTAGTGGAACCCACACAGATACGCAGTATTTT. Its protein product is CASGTHTDTQYF.

This clonotype came up a few times. The genes are TRBV9 and TRBJ1-1; a possible D gene is TRBD1 (6 bases). The CDR3 spans 15 residues. Germline-derived CDR1 and CDR2 are SGDLS and YYNGEE. The V gene lost 4 bases and the J gene lost 5 bases, with 18 bases spanning the gap. DNA for the CDR3: TGTGCCAGCAGCCCCCAGACAGGACGTCCTACTGAAGCTTTCTTT. Translation gives CASSPQTGRPTEAFF.

The V call is TRBV7-2, the J call TRBJ2-3; 9 bases are a match to TRBD2. V trimming: 5 bases; J trimming: 2 bases; junction bases outside the gene matches: 11. The CDR3 is 17 amino acids. Germline CDR1 is SGHTA and CDR2 is FQGNSA. The DNA for the CDR3 is TGTGCCAGCAGCCCTAGGGAGCGGGGGGTCCCCACAGATACGCAGTATTTT. This codes for CASSPRERGVPTDTQYF. The full variable domain, rest sourced from reference TRBV7-2 and TRBJ2-3, is GAGVSQSPSNKVTEKGKDVELRCDPISGHTALYWYRQSLGQGLEFLIYFQGNSAPDKSGLPSDRFSAERTGGSVSTLTIQRTQQEDSAVYLCASSPRERGVPTDTQYFGPGTRLTVL.

The chain combines TRBV30 with TRBJ2-5; TRBD1 or TRBD2 may be the D gene (5 bases each). Trimming pared 5 bases from V and 0 bases from J, leaving 16 bases between. The CDR3 length is 15 residues. Germline-derived CDR1 and CDR2 are GTSNPN and SVGIG (reference sequence). The DNA for the CDR3 is TGTGCCTGGGGCTCGGCCGGGGCGTACCAAGAGACCCAGTACTTC. Amino acids: CAWGSAGAYQETQYF.

This clonotype occurred a few times. The rearrangement joins TRBV7-8 to TRBJ2-7; tentative D call: TRBD1 (6 bases). The CDR3 has 15 amino acids. The germline CDR1 and CDR2 sequences are SGHVS and FQNEAQ. Trimming took off 3 bases at V and 0 bases at J, with 12 bases between the two ends. As DNA, the CDR3 is TGTGCCAGCAGCTTTAGGACAGATGTCTCCTACGAGCAGTACTTC. Its protein product is CASSFRTDVSYEQYF.

In regard to this clonotype: Possible read error: a much larger clone is one base away. Because it lacks the conserved phenylalanine or tryptophan at the end, this CDR3 is likely a read error. V usage is TRBV29-1 and J usage is TRBJ2-5, with 7 bases aligning to TRBD1. With V trimmed by 0 bases and J by 3 bases, 4 bases remained unmatched. The CDR3 extends over 14 amino acids. Looked up from germline, CDR1 is SQVTM and CDR2 is ANQGSEA. The CDR3 spells CSVEDSGTEETQYL. CDR3 in DNA: TGCAGCGTTGAAGACTCCGGGACAGAAGAGACCCAGTACTTA.

The genes are TRBV18 and TRBJ2-7; 11 bases match TRBD1. This CDR3 is built from 15 residues. Germline CDR1 is KGHSH and CDR2 is LQKENI. The trim removed 3 bases at V and 3 bases at J, leaving 4 bases unmatched. This CDR3 reads CASSPVGQGGYEQYF. CDR3 sequence (DNA): TGTGCCAGCTCACCCGTGGGACAGGGGGGCTACGAGCAGTACTTC.

This clonotype was seen a few times. The CDR3 sequence is CASSQQGYSNQPQHF. The CDR3, as DNA: TGTGCCAGCAGCCAACAGGGCTATAGCAATCAGCCCCAGCATTTT. The chain has TRBV28 and TRBJ1-5; D is possibly TRBD1 (6 bases). The CDR3 loop spans 15 amino acids. Germline values: CDR1 MDHEN, CDR2 SYDVKM. Deletions cut 6 bases from V and 0 bases from J, with 12 bases between. The variable domain in full, completed from reference TRBV28 and TRBJ1-5, reads DVKVTQSSRYLVKRTGEKVFLECVQDMDHENMFWYRQDPGLGLRLIYFSYDVKMKEKGDIPEGYSVSREKKERFSLILESASTNQTSMYLCASSQQGYSNQPQHFGDGTRLSIL.

This clonotype was counted a few times. The rearrangement links TRBV6-2 or TRBV6-3 to TRBJ1-5; D unresolved. Trimming stripped 4 bases from V and 2 bases from J, with 12 bases between. The CDR3 runs to 15 residues. The germline gives CDR1 MNHEY, CDR2 SVGEGT. DNA for the CDR3: TGTGCCAGCAGTTTCGGACTCGGGGGCAATCAGCCCCAGCATTTT. Its translation: CASSFGLGGNQPQHF.

This clonotype was counted between two and nine times. The chain carries TRBV6-4 and TRBJ2-7; unclear D gene. The CDR3 covers 13 residues. V was cut by 0 bases and J by 4 bases, with 7 bases left in between. Germline assignment: CDR1 MRHNA and CDR2 SNTAGT. For the CDR3, the DNA is TGTGCCAGCAGTGACTCGAGTTTATACGAGCAGTACTTC. Its translation is CASSDSSLYEQYF.

This clonotype was detected only a few times. The CDR3 DNA reads TGTGCCAGCAGTTACATGGGTGTGGCCGGGGAGCTGTTTTTT. Its protein is CASSYMGVAGELFF. This sequence joins TRBV6-5 and TRBJ2-2; D is undetermined. Germline-derived CDR1 and CDR2 are MNHEY and SVGAGI. The germline V and J ends were trimmed by 2 bases and 6 bases, with 10 bases remaining between them. The CDR3 spans 14 residues.

This clonotype was recorded many times. The chain joins TRBV4-2 to TRBJ2-3; TRBD1 is a possible D gene (6 bases). There are 16 residues in the CDR3. Germline V lookup: CDR1 LGHNA, CDR2 YNFKEQ. The ends were cut back, 1 base at V and 2 bases at J, with 13 bases in the middle. The CDR3 reads CASSQVVGTNTDTQYF. CDR3 coding DNA: TGTGCCAGCAGCCAAGTCGTCGGGACAAACACAGATACGCAGTATTTT.

This clonotype was counted a few times. V and J are TRBV12-3 or TRBV12-4 and TRBJ2-1; D is unresolved. This CDR3 has 14 amino acids. Trimming took 1 base from V and 6 from J, leaving 10 bases between them. The CDR3, as DNA: TGTGCCAGCAGTTTAGGGCAGCTTCTCAATGAGCAGTTCTTC. It is translated as CASSLGQLLNEQFF.

V usage is TRBV29-1 and J usage is TRBJ1-2; D is unresolved. Per germline, CDR1 SQVTM and CDR2 ANQGSEA. The ends were cut back, 5 bases at V and 4 bases at J, with 11 bases in the middle. CDR3 length equals 12 residues. The CDR3 DNA reads as TGCAGCGTTAGCGAGACGGGCTATGGCTACACCTTC. Translated: CSVSETGYGYTF.

J is TRBJ1-5 and V is TRBV30; D not resolved. From germline, CDR1 is GTSNPN and CDR2 SVGIG (reference sequence). This CDR3 has 15 amino acids. Between the trimmed V and J ends, which lost 0 bases and 7 bases, there was a span of 16 bases. In DNA, the CDR3 is TGTGCCTGGAGTGTACTGGGGTCGGGAAGACAGCCCCAGCATTTT. It is translated as CAWSVLGSGRQPQHF.

The V gene is TRBV4-3, the J gene TRBJ2-5, with a tentative D call TRBD2 (6 bases). Germline CDR1 reads LGHNA; CDR2 reads YSLEER. Trimming left V 3 bases short and J 5 bases short, with 22 bases between. The CDR3 sequence is 17 residues long. CDR3 protein: CASSQFLLGGRVETQYF. CDR3 bases: TGCGCCAGCAGCCAGTTCCTTTTGGGGGGACGTGTGGAGACCCAGTACTTC.

V and J are TRBV11-2 and TRBJ2-3; maybe TRBD2 (6 bases). Germline V CDR1 and CDR2: SGHAT, FQNNGV. Trimming cost V 5 bases and J 0 bases, with 15 bases left between them. The CDR3 covers 16 residues. Here the CDR3 reads CASSPLSGLSTDTQYF. The CDR3 region has the DNA TGTGCCAGCAGCCCACTTAGCGGTTTGAGCACAGATACGCAGTATTTT.

This clonotype showed up many times. DNA for the CDR3: TGCAGTGCTTATGGGGACGTCGCCTACGAGCAGTACTTC. This sequence encodes CSAYGDVAYEQYF. The chain joins TRBV20-1 to TRBJ2-7; D may be TRBD1 or TRBD2 (5 bases each). V lost 5 bases and J 2 bases, leaving 13 bases between the germline ends. In germline, CDR1 is DFQATT, CDR2 SNEGSKA (reference sequence). This CDR3 is built from 13 residues.

This sequence joins TRBV20-1 and TRBJ2-2; perhaps TRBD1 as D (6 bases). There are 13 residues in the CDR3. Trimming shortened V by 2 bases and J by 5 bases, and 9 bases separated the two germline ends. From germline, CDR1 is DFQATT and CDR2 SNEGSKA (reference sequence). This CDR3 is CSARWDITGELFF. The CDR3 DNA sequence: TGCAGTGCTAGATGGGACATAACCGGGGAGCTGTTTTTT.

This clonotype was detected only a few times. The genes are TRBV5-1 and TRBJ2-7; D ambiguous. This CDR3 region has 11 residues. Trimming cost V 4 bases and J 3 bases, with 5 bases left between them. The germline CDR1 and CDR2 sequences are SGHRS and YFSETQ. CDR3 residues: CASSRIYEQYF. In DNA form, the CDR3 reads TGCGCCAGCAGCCGGATCTACGAGCAGTACTTC.

This clonotype was picked up a small number of times. The chain uses TRBV3-1 and TRBJ2-7; 10 nucleotides match TRBD2. The V segment lost 0 bases and the J segment 2 bases; nucleotides outside the gene matches: 4. The CDR3 totals 16 residues. Germline CDR1 reads LGHDT; CDR2 reads YNNKEL (reference sequence). CDR3 residues: CASSQDPAGGPYEQYF. As DNA, the CDR3 is TGTGCCAGCAGCCAAGATCCAGCGGGAGGGCCCTACGAGCAGTACTTC.

This chain links TRBV5-1 with TRBJ1-6; the D is unclear. Trimming took 0 bases from V and 0 from J, leaving 10 bases between them. CDR3 length equals 17 residues. CDR1 SGHRS and CDR2 YFSETQ come from the germline V gene. CDR3 DNA: TGCGCCAGCAGCTTGGAGCCGGCGAGCTCCTATAATTCACCCCTCCACTTT. Protein product: CASSLEPASSYNSPLHF.

This clonotype came up a few times. The chain joins TRBV18 to TRBJ2-5, with no clear D. CDR3 length equals 15 residues. CDR1 and CDR2 from the germline V gene are KGHSH and LQKENI. Trimming took 3 bases from V and 2 from J, leaving 13 bases between them. CDR3: CASSPGSTKQETQYF. CDR3 bases: TGTGCCAGCTCACCGGGGTCGACAAAGCAAGAGACCCAGTACTTC.

The rearrangement joins TRBV6-5 to TRBJ2-1; 10 positions match TRBD2. The CDR3 has 17 residues. The trim removed 8 bases at V and 0 bases at J, leaving 10 bases unmatched. CDR1 and CDR2 (germline): MNHEY, SVGAGI. CDR3 DNA: TGTGCCAGCGTTGGCCCTAGCGGGAGATCCTCCTACAATGAGCAGTTCTTC. Its protein product is CASVGPSGRSSYNEQFF.

This clonotype was seen many times. The chain is built from TRBV18 and TRBJ2-2, with 9 bases that match TRBD1. The junction had 9 bases not matched to a gene; V was cut back by 8 bases and J by 2 bases. This CDR3 has 16 amino acids. CDR1 is KGHSH and CDR2 is LQKENI in the germline V gene. Here the CDR3 DNA reads TGTGCCAGCAGCCCACCGGGACAGGGTAACACCGGGGAGCTGTTTTTT. This codes for CASSPPGQGNTGELFF.

This clonotype was counted only a few times. The rearrangement links TRBV20-1 to TRBJ2-2; D is uncertain. Germline CDR1 reads DFQATT; CDR2 reads SNEGSKA (reference sequence). The CDR3 runs to 15 residues. V lost 0 bases, J lost 4 bases, and 12 bases lay in between. The CDR3 sequence is CSARDSGRITGELFF. Written as DNA, the CDR3 is TGCAGTGCTAGAGATTCGGGCAGGATCACCGGGGAGCTGTTTTTT.

In this sample, this clonotype turned up many times. This sequence joins TRBV12-3 or TRBV12-4 and TRBJ2-1, with a possible D match to TRBD2 (5 bases). This CDR3 comprises 12 residues. The V and J ends lost 6 bases and 9 bases respectively, with 12 bases between them. The chain's CDR3 is CASSSLGSEQFF. The CDR3 DNA reads as TGTGCCAGCAGCTCACTAGGTAGTGAGCAGTTCTTC.

The genes are TRBV28 and TRBJ2-1, with 13 bases identical to TRBD2. This CDR3 comprises 16 residues. The V segment lost 4 bases and the J segment 7 bases; nucleotides outside the gene matches: 7. The germline gives CDR1 MDHEN, CDR2 SYDVKM. In nucleotides, the CDR3 is TGTGCCAGCAGTTCCTGGCGGACTAGCGGGAGTAATGAGCAGTTCTTC. Its translation is CASSSWRTSGSNEQFF.

This chain joins TRBV5-1 and TRBJ1-6; D not resolved. CDR3 size: 16 residues. Trimming removed 0 bases at V and 10 bases at J, with 17 bases between. Germline CDR1 and CDR2: SGHRS and YFSETQ. The CDR3 coding sequence is TGCGCCAGCAGCTTGGTGGACCAGGCCTTTGGATCACCCCTCCACTTT. Translating gives CASSLVDQAFGSPLHF.